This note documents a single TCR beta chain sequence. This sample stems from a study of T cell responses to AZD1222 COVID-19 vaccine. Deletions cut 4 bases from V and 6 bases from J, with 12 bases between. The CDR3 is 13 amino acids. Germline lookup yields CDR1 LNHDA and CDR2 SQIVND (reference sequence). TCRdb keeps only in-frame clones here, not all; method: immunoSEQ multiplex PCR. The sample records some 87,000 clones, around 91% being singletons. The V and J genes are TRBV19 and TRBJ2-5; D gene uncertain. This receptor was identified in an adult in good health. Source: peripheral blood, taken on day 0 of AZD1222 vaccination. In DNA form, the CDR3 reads TGTGCCAGTAGTAGCAGTACTTGGCAGACCCAGTACTTC. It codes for CASSSSTWQTQYF.